This T cell receptor (beta chain) was captured in a study of memory CD4+ T cells and cytomegalovirus serostatus. General study points: CD4+ memory repertoires contained about two fifths of the 164 reported CMV TCRbeta sequences.

Notes on this clone: Its antigen remains unknown.

Germline V gene sequence: CDR1 MNHEY, CDR2 SVGAGI. V was clipped by 2 bases and J by 4 bases, with 8 bases between them. The CDR3 is 13 residues long. Per the authors' pipeline: Out-of-frame sequences were removed, leaving some 2 million distinct TCRbeta sequences. The assay was immunoSEQ multiplex PCR, and TCRdb's table has in-frame clones only and misses some. V, J and clone size are taken as reported in that table, and D and trimming were inferred from the DNA itself. Here the sample spans about 64,000 clones, 70% to 80% being singletons. The sort gate was single viable CD3+CD4+CD8-CD45RO+ cells for memory CD4+ T cells. Serostatus was set by detecting CMV pp150, pp28, p38, p52 IgG.

The receptor's source is an adult in good health and CMV-seronegative. Sequencing used memory CD4+ T cells from blood. The V gene is TRBV6-5, the J gene TRBJ1-2; D call uncertain. This chain's CDR3 is CASSYGVSYGYTF. In nucleotides, the CDR3 is TGTGCCAGCAGTTACGGCGTTAGCTATGGCTACACCTTC.